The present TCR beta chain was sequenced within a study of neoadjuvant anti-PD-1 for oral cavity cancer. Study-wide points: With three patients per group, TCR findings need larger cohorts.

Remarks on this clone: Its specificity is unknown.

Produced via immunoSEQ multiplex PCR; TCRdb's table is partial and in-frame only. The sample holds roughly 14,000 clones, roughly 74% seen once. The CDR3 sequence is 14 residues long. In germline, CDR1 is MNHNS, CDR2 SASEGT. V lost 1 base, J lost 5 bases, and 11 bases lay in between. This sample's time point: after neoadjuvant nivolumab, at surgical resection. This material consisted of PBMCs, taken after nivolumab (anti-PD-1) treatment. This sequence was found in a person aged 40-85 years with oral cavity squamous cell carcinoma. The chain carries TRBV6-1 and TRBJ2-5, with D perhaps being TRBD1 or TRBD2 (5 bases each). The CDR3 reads CASSEGLRDETQYF. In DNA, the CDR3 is TGTGCCAGCAGTGAAGGCTTGAGGGACGAGACCCAGTACTTC.